These T cell receptor beta chains were read from a single sample in a study of molecular identifiers for immune sequencing clone quantification. Each CDR3 protein is one row after TCRdb ran MiXCR on the PCR reads. Seen here are hundreds of thousands of distinct CDR3 sequences, roughly 24% observed once, and the top ten hold about 0.73%. Sequences were obtained from naive CD8+ T cells from blood, with Jurkat cell RNA spiked in. Every receptor here comes from a human donor in good health. Some libraries in this study had Jurkat cell RNA spiked in. The CDR3 runs from the conserved cysteine through the conserved F or W. A D gene is named only where the DNA matches it firmly. Size is stated for part of the rows, as once, few or many counts, or as a class when the clone is expanded.

abundance	j_gene	v_gene	d_gene	len	CDR3aa	CDR3nt
NA	TRBJ2-5	TRBV27	TRBD1	16	CASSLLGTGSQETQYF	TGTGCCAGCAGTTTATTGGGGACAGGGAGCCAAGAGACCCAGTACTTC
NA	TRBJ1-3	TRBV28	NA	14	CASSQDRRGTPIYF	TGTGCCAGCAGTCAGGACAGAAGAGGAACCCCCATATATTTT
NA	TRBJ2-7	TRBV11-2	NA	14	CASSLAPGPYEQYF	TGTGCCAGCAGCTTAGCTCCCGGCCCCTACGAGCAGTACTTC
NA	TRBJ2-7	TRBV6-2/TRBV6-3	TRBD1	16	CASSYPDRGFSYEQYF	TGTGCCAGCAGTTACCCAGACAGGGGCTTCTCCTACGAGCAGTACTTC
few	TRBJ2-3	TRBV19	TRBD2	15	CASSMGLAAADTQYF	TGTGCCAGTAGTATGGGACTAGCGGCCGCAGATACGCAGTATTTT
few	TRBJ2-1	TRBV4-1	NA	15	CASSQTENSYNEQFF	TGCGCCAGCAGTCAAACAGAGAACTCCTACAATGAGCAGTTCTTC
NA	TRBJ2-7	TRBV7-9	TRBD2	22	CASSLASSSRLAGGLSSYEQYF	TGTGCCAGCAGCTTAGCGTCAAGCAGTAGACTAGCGGGTGGTCTCTCCTCCTACGAGCAGTACTTC
many	TRBJ2-3	TRBV7-9	TRBD2	17	CASSPNWTSGFTDTQYF	TGTGCCAGCAGCCCAAACTGGACTAGCGGGTTCACAGATACGCAGTATTTT
many	TRBJ1-1	TRBV20-1	TRBD1	13	CSATRTGDTEAFF	TGCAGTGCTACACGGACAGGGGACACTGAAGCTTTCTTT
many	TRBJ2-3	TRBV7-9	TRBD1	15	CASSIPTGVTDTQYF	TGTGCCAGCAGCATCCCGACAGGGGTCACAGATACGCAGTATTTT
many	TRBJ1-2	TRBV29-1	NA	13	CSVDRGLFYGYTF	TGCAGCGTTGATCGAGGTCTCTTTTATGGCTACACCTTC
few	TRBJ1-1	TRBV5-6	TRBD1	16	CASSWGQGTVNTEAFF	TGTGCCAGCAGCTGGGGACAGGGTACGGTGAACACTGAAGCTTTCTTT
many	TRBJ1-1	TRBV29-1	NA	15	CSVGPSAPRRTEAFF	TGCAGCGTGGGGCCCTCGGCCCCTCGTCGTACTGAAGCTTTCTTT
many	TRBJ2-5	TRBV29-1	NA	14	CSVDGPAGVETQYF	TGCAGCGTTGATGGTCCTGCCGGGGTGGAGACCCAGTACTTC
many	TRBJ2-7	TRBV28	NA	12	CAISFGGYEQYF	TGTGCCATCTCGTTCGGGGGTTACGAGCAGTACTTC
NA	TRBJ1-5	TRBV7-9	TRBD1	16	CASSLGGQGVYQPQHF	TGTGCCAGCAGCTTAGGTGGACAGGGAGTCTATCAGCCCCAGCATTTT
NA	TRBJ1-2	TRBV12-3/TRBV12-4	NA	17	CASSLRPSPNAYYDYTF	TGTGCCAGCAGTTTACGGCCCAGTCCCAACGCCTACTATGACTACACCTTC
many	TRBJ2-5	TRBV12-3/TRBV12-4	TRBD1	14	CASSRGQVQETQYF	TGTGCCAGCAGCCGGGGACAGGTCCAAGAGACCCAGTACTTC
NA	TRBJ1-3	TRBV27	NA	15	CASRQGLHSGNTIYF	TGTGCCAGCAGGCAGGGGCTCCACTCTGGAAACACCATATATTTT
few	TRBJ2-7	TRBV12-5	TRBD1	16	CASGLEFWDRRYEQYF	TGTGCTAGTGGTTTGGAGTTCTGGGACAGACGATACGAGCAGTACTTC
few	TRBJ2-5	TRBV6-5	NA	16	CASSYSGELRGMAQYF	TGTGCCAGCAGTTACTCGGGAGAGCTACGGGGGATGGCCCAGTACTTC
NA	TRBJ2-2	TRBV18	NA	15	CASSPEGSNTGELFF	TGTGCCAGCTCACCTGAGGGGAGCAACACCGGGGAGCTGTTTTTT
NA	TRBJ2-3	TRBV3-1	NA	15	CASSQEGQPTDTQYF	TGTGCCAGCAGCCAAGAGGGGCAACCCACAGATACGCAGTATTTT
many	TRBJ2-5	TRBV7-6	NA	15	CASSLYLYGGETQYF	TGTGCCAGCAGCCTCTACTTATATGGAGGCGAGACCCAGTACTTC
many	TRBJ1-3	TRBV29-1	NA	13	CSVLETDRNTIYF	TGCAGCGTTTTAGAGACAGACCGAAACACCATATATTTT
many	TRBJ2-7	TRBV7-9	NA	14	CASSLGDRPNEQYF	TGTGCCAGCAGCTTAGGGGATCGACCCAACGAGCAGTACTTC
NA	TRBJ2-3	TRBV19	NA	16	CASSMRAGGLTDTQYF	TGTGCCAGTAGTATGAGGGCCGGCGGGCTGACAGATACGCAGTATTTT
NA	TRBJ1-2	TRBV5-4	NA	15	CASSLVSGDNYGYTF	TGTGCCAGCAGCTTGGTGTCGGGGGACAACTATGGCTACACCTTC
NA	TRBJ2-1	TRBV9	TRBD2	16	CAGSVGGAGGAWEQFF	TGTGCGGGCAGCGTAGGTGGGGCGGGAGGGGCTTGGGAGCAGTTCTTC
many	TRBJ2-7	TRBV12-3/TRBV12-4	NA	15	CASSLWTANSYEQYF	TGTGCCAGCAGTTTATGGACAGCTAACTCCTACGAGCAGTACTTC
few	TRBJ2-7	TRBV4-1	TRBD2	15	CASSQVTSGNYEQYF	TGCGCCAGCAGCCAAGTGACTAGCGGTAACTACGAGCAGTACTTC
many	TRBJ2-7	TRBV10-3	TRBD1	13	CAISTGDTYEQYF	TGTGCCATCAGTACAGGGGATACCTACGAGCAGTACTTC
NA	TRBJ2-2	TRBV7-6	NA	15	CASSLAPALAGELFF	TGTGCCAGCAGCTTAGCCCCGGCACTTGCCGGGGAGCTGTTTTTT
many	TRBJ2-7	TRBV5-4	TRBD2	15	CASSPGLAGEYEQYF	TGTGCCAGCAGCCCGGGACTAGCGGGAGAGTACGAGCAGTACTTC
NA	TRBJ2-3	TRBV9	NA	16	CASSTSLDSHTDTQYF	TGTGCCAGCAGCACCAGCTTGGACAGCCACACAGATACGCAGTATTTT
many	TRBJ2-1	TRBV19	NA	15	CASSISPPRWNEQFF	TGTGCCAGTAGTATTTCCCCGCCGAGGTGGAATGAGCAGTTCTTC
many	TRBJ1-1	TRBV19	NA	12	CASKWGNTEAFF	TGTGCCAGTAAGTGGGGGAACACTGAAGCTTTCTTT
NA	TRBJ1-3	TRBV4-3	NA	17	CASSQDRAVGSGNTICF	NA
NA	TRBJ1-1	TRBV20-1	NA	13	CSAPWSGPTEAFF	TGCAGTGCCCCCTGGTCAGGTCCGACAGAAGCTTTCTTT
NA	TRBJ2-7	TRBV5-5	NA	14	CASSFQDYSYEQYF	TGTGCCAGCAGCTTTCAGGACTACTCCTACGAGCAGTACTTC
many	TRBJ2-7	TRBV27	TRBD2	14	CASSPRTSSYEQYF	TGTGCCAGCAGCCCGAGGACTAGCTCCTACGAGCAGTACTTC
NA	TRBJ2-2	TRBV11-2	NA	15	CASSLMTAGSGELFF	TGTGCCAGCAGCTTAATGACCGCAGGGTCCGGGGAGCTGTTTTTT
many	TRBJ2-3	TRBV19	TRBD1	14	CASTDRGAPDTQYF	TGTGCCAGTACAGACAGGGGAGCTCCAGATACGCAGTATTTT
many	TRBJ1-1	TRBV7-9	NA	13	CASSHVGAPEAFF	TGTGCCAGCAGCCACGTCGGGGCCCCTGAAGCTTTCTTT
many	TRBJ2-7	TRBV4-3	TRBD2	18	CASSQEWTSGVSSYEQYF	TGCGCCAGCAGCCAAGAGTGGACTAGCGGAGTTAGCTCCTACGAGCAGTACTTC
few	TRBJ2-2	TRBV7-9	TRBD2	15	CASSLGLATAGELFF	TGTGCCAGCAGCCTGGGACTAGCGACGGCCGGGGAGCTGTTTTTT
NA	TRBJ1-1	TRBV7-9	TRBD1	15	CASSQGQGINTEAFF	TGTGCCAGCAGCCAAGGACAGGGGATTAACACTGAAGCTTTCTTT
many	TRBJ1-6	TRBV9	NA	15	CASSVVGLEDSPLHF	TGTGCCAGCAGCGTAGTTGGACTAGAGGATTCACCCCTCCACTTT
few	TRBJ2-1	TRBV12-3/TRBV12-4	TRBD2	14	CASSLGAGDYEQFF	TGTGCCAGCAGTTTAGGAGCGGGGGACTATGAGCAGTTCTTC
NA	TRBJ2-5	TRBV7-2	TRBD1	16	CASSLVTGGIVVTQYF	TGTGCCAGCAGCTTAGTTACAGGGGGCATTGTAGTGACCCAGTACTTC
NA	TRBJ2-3	TRBV6-2/TRBV6-3	TRBD2	17	CASSYASGRTSTDTQYF	TGTGCCAGCAGTTACGCTAGCGGGAGGACTAGCACAGATACGCAGTATTTT
NA	TRBJ1-4	TRBV28	NA	12	CASSRGSEKLFF	TGTGCCAGCAGTCGGGGGAGTGAAAAACTGTTTTTT